The text below deals with one TCR beta chain. This sample is part of a study of shared T cell receptors in the human thymus. Per the germline V gene, CDR1 is GTSNPN and CDR2 is SVGIG (reference sequence). There are 14 residues in the CDR3. Trimming shortened V by 8 bases and J by 4 bases, and 18 bases separated the two germline ends. The table came from immunoSEQ multiplex PCR; TCRdb's copy has only in-frame clones and leaves some out. The repertoire includes about 660,000 clones, approximately 90% of them detected once, and 0.0085% to 0.012% sits in the top ten. These same data were also listed under a study on human thymus T cells. That paper adds: Thymus specimens were resections from corrective heart surgery.

Input material: thymocytes. The TCR originated in a boy younger than two with a congenital heart defect. The rearrangement uses TRBV30 and TRBJ1-3; D is unclear. The CDR3 nucleotides are TGTGCCGGAGGGAGTCTCCTAAGGGGAAACACCATATATTTT. Residues: CAGGSLLRGNTIYF.